Below are 26 T cell receptor beta chains sequenced from a single sample in a study of blood T cell repertoires in COVID-19. This table comes from immunoSEQ multiplex PCR, and its TCRdb copy is limited to in-frame clones, with some not included. The sample consists of nearly 300,000 clones, under 90% of them appearing once. The sample comprised PBMCs or T cells enriched from blood (not recorded which). Receptors originate from a woman aged 45-59 years who had been exposed to COVID-19.

This chain connects TRBV10-3 to TRBJ1-1; 7 bases are a match to TRBD1. V lost 6 bases and J lost 0; bases outside the gene matches: 4. The germline gives CDR1 ENHRY, CDR2 SYGVKD. This CDR3 region has 14 residues. The CDR3 protein is CAIRVQGLNTEAFF. CDR3 DNA: TGTGCCATCAGGGTACAGGGGTTGAACACTGAAGCTTTCTTT.

V and J are TRBV7-2 and TRBJ2-1; 14 bases line up with TRBD2. The V gene's germline CDR1 is SGHTA and CDR2 FQGNSA. V was pared by 4 bases and J by 9 bases, with 8 bases of the junction left unmatched. This CDR3 is 16 amino acids long. This CDR3 is CASSSATSGGAGEQFF. CDR3 nucleotides: TGTGCCAGCAGCTCCGCGACTAGCGGGGGGGCCGGTGAGCAGTTCTTC.

The chain links TRBV7-6 to TRBJ1-2; 7 bases align to TRBD1. CDR3 size: 14 residues. With V trimmed by 3 bases and J by 0 bases, 1 base remained unmatched. The germline V gene encodes CDR1 SGHVS and CDR2 FNYEAQ. For the CDR3, the DNA is TGTGCCAGCAGCTTGACAGGGTCTAACTATGGCTACACCTTC. Amino acid sequence: CASSLTGSNYGYTF.

This sequence joins TRBV25-1 and TRBJ2-1; 8 bases match TRBD1. The junction had 6 bases not matched to a gene; V was cut back by 4 bases and J by 13 bases. The germline V gene has CDR1 MGHDK and CDR2 SYGVNS. The CDR3 runs 12 residues. CDR3: CASSVAGGRQFF. The CDR3 nucleotides are TGTGCCAGCAGTGTCGCAGGGGGCCGTCAGTTCTTC.

The gene calls are TRBV28 and TRBJ1-5; D gene uncertain. The ends were cut back, 1 base at V and 0 bases at J, with 10 bases in the middle. Germline CDR1 and CDR2: MDHEN and SYDVKM. The CDR3 spans 16 residues. The DNA for the CDR3 is TGTGCCAGCAGTTTATCGGAGGGATATAGCAATCAGCCCCAGCATTTT. This codes for CASSLSEGYSNQPQHF.

The gene calls are TRBV18 and TRBJ2-2, with 9 bases fitting TRBD1. Germline lookup yields CDR1 KGHSH and CDR2 LQKENI. The CDR3 has 15 residues. Trimming cost V 2 bases and J 5 bases; bases outside gene matches: 3. CDR3 region: CASSPVTGGTGELFF. CDR3 coding DNA: TGTGCCAGCTCACCAGTGACAGGGGGAACCGGGGAGCTGTTTTTT.

The J gene is TRBJ2-3, the V gene TRBV7-9, with TRBD1 as a possible D gene (5 bases). The CDR3 is made up of 15 amino acids. Germline values: CDR1 SEHNR, CDR2 FQNEAQ (reference sequence). The V and J ends lost 0 bases and 1 base respectively, with 8 bases between them. CDR3 in amino acids: CASSLAGAGTDTQYF. Written as DNA, the CDR3 is TGTGCCAGCAGCTTAGCAGGGGCGGGCACAGATACGCAGTATTTT.

This clone came up once. J is TRBJ2-3 and V is TRBV4-1; 9 bases are shared with TRBD2. With 1 base clipped from V and 0 bases from J, the junction kept 11 bases outside the gene matches. Germline lookup yields CDR1 MGHRA and CDR2 YSYEKL. The CDR3 has 19 amino acids. CDR3 amino acids: CASSQGRGGLAPSTDTQYF. The CDR3 bases are TGCGCCAGCAGCCAAGGCCGAGGAGGACTAGCGCCTAGCACAGATACGCAGTATTTT.

V gene TRBV2 combines with J gene TRBJ1-4; 8 bases match TRBD1. The J segment lost 8 bases and the V segment lost 6 bases, leaving 14 bases of the junction unmatched. Germline lookup yields CDR1 SNHLY and CDR2 FYNNEI. This CDR3 has 16 amino acids. The CDR3 spells CASRTGNQGAGEKLFF. The CDR3 nucleotides are TGTGCCAGCAGGACCGGAAACCAGGGGGCGGGGGAAAAACTGTTTTTT.

CDR3 region: CASSLVIGGSGYTF. The CDR3 DNA reads as TGTGCCAGCAGCTTAGTGATAGGGGGAAGTGGCTACACCTTC. This chain connects TRBV11-2 to TRBJ1-2, with a possible D match to TRBD1 (6 bases). The germline V gene encodes CDR1 SGHAT and CDR2 FQNNGV. The CDR3 is 14 amino acids. V was cut by 1 base and J by 7 bases, with 13 bases left in between.

The chain carries TRBV5-1 and TRBJ2-7, with TRBD1 matching 9 bases. Germline trimming cut 3 bases from V and 2 bases from J; bases unmatched to any gene: 6. The CDR3 runs 15 residues. The V gene's germline CDR1 is SGHRS and CDR2 YFSETQ. CDR3 residues: CASSSYRQGAYEQYF. CDR3 DNA sequence: TGCGCCAGCAGCTCCTATAGACAGGGGGCCTACGAGCAGTACTTC.

The chain is built from TRBV3-1 (or the pseudogene TRBV3-2) and TRBJ1-2, with TRBD1 identical over 12 bases. The CDR3 has 16 residues. V lost 6 bases to trimming and J lost 8 bases; unmatched junction nucleotides: 13. CDR1 LGHDT and CDR2 YNNKEL come from the germline V gene (reference sequence). Written as DNA, the CDR3 is TGTGCCAGCAGACCTACCGGGACAGGGGGCGGAGGGGGCTACACCTTC. Translated, it gives CASRPTGTGGGGGYTF.

This rearrangement joins TRBV27 to TRBJ1-1; D ambiguous. With 0 bases removed from V and 2 bases from J, the gap between germline ends came to 13 bases. CDR1 and CDR2 (germline): MNHEY, SMNVEV (reference sequence). The CDR3 is made up of 16 amino acids. For the CDR3, the DNA is TGTGCCAGCAGTTTATCGCAGGCTTTCGGAAACACTGAAGCTTTCTTT. This codes for CASSLSQAFGNTEAFF.

The chain links TRBV27 to TRBJ1-2, with 7 positions matching TRBD1. With V trimmed by 5 bases and J by 3 bases, 6 bases remained unmatched. Germline CDR1 and CDR2: MNHEY and SMNVEV (reference sequence). This CDR3 region has 14 residues. CDR3 DNA sequence: TGTGCCAGCAGTCTAGGGGGCTGGGACTATGGCTACACCTTC. It yields the protein CASSLGGWDYGYTF.

This sequence joins TRBV19 and TRBJ1-1; 10 bases fit TRBD1. V was clipped by 6 bases and J by 4 bases; unmatched bases: 5. The CDR3 length is 14 residues. The germline V gene encodes CDR1 LNHDA and CDR2 SQIVND (reference sequence). Here the CDR3 DNA reads TGTGCCAGTAGACCAAGGACAGGGGGCACTGAAGCTTTCTTT. Protein product: CASRPRTGGTEAFF.

The chain uses TRBV4-2 and TRBJ1-2, with D possibly matching TRBD1 (6 bases). Germline CDR1 and CDR2: LGHNA and YNFKEQ. Trimming pared 1 base from V and 9 bases from J, leaving 15 bases between. The CDR3 is 14 amino acids. The CDR3 sequence: CASSQAGGPVRYTF. In nucleotides, the CDR3 is TGTGCCAGCAGCCAAGCCGGGGGGCCCGTACGCTACACCTTC.

This chain links TRBV12-3 or TRBV12-4 with TRBJ2-7; no firm D call. This CDR3 has 12 amino acids. V dropped 1 base and J dropped 6 bases, with 7 bases sitting between them. CDR3 nucleotide sequence: TGTGCCAGCAGTTTAGGAGGTCCCGAGCAGTACTTC. It specifies CASSLGGPEQYF.

V and J are TRBV7-9 and TRBJ1-1, with D unresolved. Germline V gene lookup returns CDR1 SEHNR and CDR2 FQNEAQ (reference sequence). Trimming removed 0 bases from V and 8 bases from J, with 10 bases in between. The CDR3 is 13 amino acids. The CDR3 nucleotides read TGTGCCAGCAGCTTAGCCCCACAGCTAGAAGCTTTCTTT. Its translation: CASSLAPQLEAFF.

This clone was counted once. This sequence joins TRBV10-2 and TRBJ1-5; D not resolved. The CDR3 length is 14 residues. Germline V lookup: CDR1 WSHSY, CDR2 SAAADI. With 6 bases removed from V and 1 base from J, the gap between germline ends came to 10 bases. In DNA form, the CDR3 reads TGCGCCAGCAGCGTAGCGGGGAGCAATCAGCCCCAGCATTTT. Amino acids: CASSVAGSNQPQHF.

The rearrangement links TRBV3-1 (or the pseudogene TRBV3-2) to TRBJ1-1, with D possibly matching TRBD1 (5 bases). The ends were cut back, 5 bases at V and 0 bases at J, with 13 bases in the middle. The CDR3 consists of 15 residues. In germline, CDR1 is LGHDT, CDR2 YNNKEL (reference sequence). This CDR3 is CASSAEDILNTEAFF. The CDR3 DNA follows: TGTGCCAGCAGCGCAGAGGACATCCTGAACACTGAAGCTTTCTTT.

The chain links TRBV21-1 to TRBJ2-7; whether TRBD1, the table's D call, matches the DNA was not checked. TRBV21-1 is labeled a pseudogene. The CDR3 is 11 residues long. In nucleotides, the CDR3 is TGTGCCAGCTCTCCCAGCAGGGAGCAGTACTTC. It translates to CASSPSREQYF.

V usage is TRBV28 and J usage is TRBJ2-1, with D tentatively TRBD1 (6 bases). CDR3 length: 14 amino acids. Trimming cost V 3 bases and J 6 bases, with 12 bases left between them. Germline loops: CDR1 MDHEN, CDR2 SYDVKM. The CDR3 region is CASSLVGARNEQFF. CDR3 coding DNA: TGTGCCAGCAGTTTGGTGGGGGCGCGCAATGAGCAGTTCTTC.

This chain connects TRBV5-1 to TRBJ2-7, with D possibly TRBD1 on 7 matching bases. V lost 4 bases and J 3 bases, leaving 20 bases between the germline ends. Germline V lookup: CDR1 SGHRS, CDR2 YFSETQ. The CDR3 has 16 amino acids. The CDR3 bases are TGCGCCAGCAGCGTAGCGGACAGGTCTAACTTCTACGAGCAGTACTTC. Protein sequence: CASSVADRSNFYEQYF.

This chain connects TRBV9 to TRBJ2-2, with D maybe TRBD1 (6 bases). The CDR3 consists of 16 residues. The germline V gene encodes CDR1 SGDLS and CDR2 YYNGEE. V was cut by 3 bases and J by 2 bases, with 14 bases left in between. The CDR3 sequence: CASSGSGTPNTGELFF. The DNA of the CDR3 is TGTGCCAGCAGCGGCTCCGGGACACCTAACACCGGGGAGCTGTTTTTT. The full variable domain, completed using reference TRBV9 and TRBJ2-2, is DSGVTQTPKHLITATGQRVTLRCSPRSGDLSVYWYQQSLDQGLQFLIQYYNGEERAKGNILERFSAQQFPDLHSELNLSSLELGDSALYFCASSGSGTPNTGELFFGEGSRLTVL.

The chain joins TRBV18 to TRBJ2-2, with 7 bases aligning to TRBD2. This CDR3 has 15 residues. Looked up from germline, CDR1 is KGHSH and CDR2 is LQKENI. V trimming: 1 base; J trimming: 5 bases; junction bases outside the gene matches: 4. In DNA form, the CDR3 reads TGTGCCAGCTCACCACTAGCGGGTGAAACCGGGGAGCTGTTTTTT. Residues: CASSPLAGETGELFF.

In the case of this clone: At one end, the junction sequence differs from germline, possibly due to a read error. The chain employs TRBV30 and TRBJ2-7; 7 bases map to TRBD2. Germline V gives CDR1 GTSNPN, CDR2 SVGIG (reference sequence). The CDR3 length is 12 residues. The CDR3 DNA follows: TGTGCCTGGAGTGTACGGGGAGGGCCAGCCGATTTC. Translation: CAWSVRGGPADF.